Sequencing of this T cell receptor beta chain was carried out in a study of cytomegalovirus exposure and HLA in healthy donors. Study-wide results and limits: Further analysis, carried out later, found HLA-associated TCR beta chains more clonally expanded than equally common other chains.

Though probably carrying unrecorded immune exposures, donors were nominally healthy at sampling. It was with 60 Vbeta and 13 Jbeta primers that the PCR ran. As processed by the authors: Unique TCR beta chains numbered roughly 83 million in a later analysis, with 10 million to 14 million shared. Clones were sequenced by immunoSEQ multiplex PCR, and TCRdb holds only the in-frame ones, with some missing. For V, J and clone size, that table is used; D and trimming come from the DNA. The data show about 150,000 clones, approximately 80% seen once. About this clone: Its antigen is as yet unknown.

The V segment lost 6 bases and the J segment 1 base; nucleotides outside the gene matches: 8. There are 15 residues in the CDR3. Germline loops: CDR1 SEHNR, CDR2 FQNEAQ (reference sequence). This clonotype was sampled from a man younger than 40 in good health and CMV-seropositive. The sequencing sample was made of PBMCs. The chain has TRBV7-9 and TRBJ1-2, with 7 bases identical to TRBD1. CDR3 sequence: CASRPGQVLNYGYTF. DNA of the CDR3: TGTGCCAGCAGGCCCGGACAGGTCCTTAACTATGGCTACACCTTC.